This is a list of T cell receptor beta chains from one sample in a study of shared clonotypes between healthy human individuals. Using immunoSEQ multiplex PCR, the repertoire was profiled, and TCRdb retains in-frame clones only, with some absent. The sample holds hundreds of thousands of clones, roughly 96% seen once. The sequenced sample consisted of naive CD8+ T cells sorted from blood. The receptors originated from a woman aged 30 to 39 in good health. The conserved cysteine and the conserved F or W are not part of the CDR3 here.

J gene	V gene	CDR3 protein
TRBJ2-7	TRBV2	ASSEMRSGSSYEQY
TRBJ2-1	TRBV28	ASSLFNWGSDSYNEQF
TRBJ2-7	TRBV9	ASTPLAGGIYEQY
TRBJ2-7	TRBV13	ASSPDKAAHEQY
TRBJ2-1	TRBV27	ASSLPDKDQF
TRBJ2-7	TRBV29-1	SVEDRDSYEQY
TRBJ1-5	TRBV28	ASSFPDSGQPQH
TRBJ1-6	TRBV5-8	ASSLGVSTGSPLH
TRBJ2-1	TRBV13	ASSLGGLALHNEQF
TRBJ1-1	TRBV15	ATSRDRLFPDRGWDTEAF
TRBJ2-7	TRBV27	ASSQGTYYEQY
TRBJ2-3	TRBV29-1	SVSGPTSPDTQY
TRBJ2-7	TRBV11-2	ASSTSSQPYEQY
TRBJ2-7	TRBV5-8	ASSPGQGGYEQY
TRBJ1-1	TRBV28	ASRNGGPTEAF
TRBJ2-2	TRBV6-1	ASSPGLGTGELF
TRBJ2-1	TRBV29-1	SVVVWAGEQF